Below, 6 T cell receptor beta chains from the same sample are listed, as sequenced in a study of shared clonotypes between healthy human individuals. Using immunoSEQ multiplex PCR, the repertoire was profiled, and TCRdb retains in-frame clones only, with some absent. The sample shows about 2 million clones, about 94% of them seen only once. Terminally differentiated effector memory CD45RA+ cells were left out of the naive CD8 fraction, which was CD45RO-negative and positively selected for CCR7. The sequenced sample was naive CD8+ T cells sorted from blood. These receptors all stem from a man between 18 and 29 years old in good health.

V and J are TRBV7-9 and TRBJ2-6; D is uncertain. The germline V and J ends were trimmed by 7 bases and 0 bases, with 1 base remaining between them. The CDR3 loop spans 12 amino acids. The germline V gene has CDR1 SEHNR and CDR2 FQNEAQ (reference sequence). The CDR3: CASTSGANVLTF. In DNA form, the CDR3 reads TGTGCCAGCACCTCTGGGGCCAACGTCCTGACTTTC.

The CDR3 DNA follows: TGTGCCAGCAGGACAGCACAAGAGACCCAGTACTTC. Translated, it gives CASRTAQETQYF. The chain links TRBV5-6 to TRBJ2-5; D is possibly TRBD1 (5 bases). This CDR3 contains 12 residues. Trimming pared 5 bases from V and 2 bases from J, leaving 7 bases between. Looked up from germline, CDR1 is SGHDT and CDR2 is YYEEEE.

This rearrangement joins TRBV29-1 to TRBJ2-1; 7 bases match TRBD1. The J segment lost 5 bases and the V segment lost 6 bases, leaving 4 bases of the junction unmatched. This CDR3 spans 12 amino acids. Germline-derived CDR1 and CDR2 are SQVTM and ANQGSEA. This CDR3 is CSVLGQHNEQFF. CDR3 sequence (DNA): TGCAGCGTGCTGGGACAGCACAATGAGCAGTTCTTC.

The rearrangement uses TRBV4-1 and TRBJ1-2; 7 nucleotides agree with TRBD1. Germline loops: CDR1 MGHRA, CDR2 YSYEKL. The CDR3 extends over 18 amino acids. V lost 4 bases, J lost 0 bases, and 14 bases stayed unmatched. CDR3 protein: CASSRGEGQAATNYGYTF. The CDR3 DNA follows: TGCGCCAGCAGCCGGGGGGAAGGACAGGCCGCCACTAACTATGGCTACACCTTC.

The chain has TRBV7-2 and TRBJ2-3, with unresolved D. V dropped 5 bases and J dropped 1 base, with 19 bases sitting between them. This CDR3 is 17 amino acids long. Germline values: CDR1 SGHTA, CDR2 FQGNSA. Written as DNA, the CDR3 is TGTGCCAGCAGCCCCCTCGTACTGGGGTCTGGCACAGATACGCAGTATTTT. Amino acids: CASSPLVLGSGTDTQYF. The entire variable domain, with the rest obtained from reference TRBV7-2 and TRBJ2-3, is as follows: GAGVSQSPSNKVTEKGKDVELRCDPISGHTALYWYRQSLGQGLEFLIYFQGNSAPDKSGLPSDRFSAERTGGSVSTLTIQRTQQEDSAVYLCASSPLVLGSGTDTQYFGPGTRLTVL.

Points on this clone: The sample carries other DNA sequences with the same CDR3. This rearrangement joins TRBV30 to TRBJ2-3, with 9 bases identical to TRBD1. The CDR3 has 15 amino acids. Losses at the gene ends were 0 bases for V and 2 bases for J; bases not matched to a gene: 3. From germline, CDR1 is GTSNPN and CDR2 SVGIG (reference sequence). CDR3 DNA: TGTGCCTGGAGTGTCGGGACAGGGTCCACAGATACGCAGTATTTT. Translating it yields CAWSVGTGSTDTQYF.